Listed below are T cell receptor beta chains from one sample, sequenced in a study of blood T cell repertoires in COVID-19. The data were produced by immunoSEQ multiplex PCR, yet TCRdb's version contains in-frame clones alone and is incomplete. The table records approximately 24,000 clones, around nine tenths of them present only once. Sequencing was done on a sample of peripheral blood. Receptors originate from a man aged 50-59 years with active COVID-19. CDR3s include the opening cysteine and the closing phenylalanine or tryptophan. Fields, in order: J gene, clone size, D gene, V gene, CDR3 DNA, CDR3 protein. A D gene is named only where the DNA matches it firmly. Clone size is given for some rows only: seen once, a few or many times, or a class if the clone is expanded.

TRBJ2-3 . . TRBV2 TGTGCCAGCAGTGAACCCTTCACAGATACGCAGTATTTT CASSEPFTDTQYF
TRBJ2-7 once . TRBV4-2 TGTGCCAGCAGCCAGTACGCCCCTCAGGGGAATAAGGACTACGAGCAGTACTTC CASSQYAPQGNKDYEQYF
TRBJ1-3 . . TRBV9 TGTGCCAGCAGCGTAGATCGGACAGCTGGAAACACCATATATTTT CASSVDRTAGNTIYF
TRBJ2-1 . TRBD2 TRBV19 TGTGCCAGTAGGTCTAGCGGGAACTCCTACAATGAGCAGTTCTTC CASRSSGNSYNEQFF
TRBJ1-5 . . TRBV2 TGTGCCAGCGGGACAAGCCGACCATATAGCAATCAGCCCCAGCATTTT CASGTSRPYSNQPQHF
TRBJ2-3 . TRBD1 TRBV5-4 TGTGCCAGCAGCTTCTTGACAGGGAGCACAGATACGCAGTATTTT CASSFLTGSTDTQYF
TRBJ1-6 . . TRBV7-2 TGTGCCAGCAGCCAGAGAGAGGGAAATTCACCCCTCCACTTT CASSQREGNSPLHF
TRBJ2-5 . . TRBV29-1 TGCAGCGTTGAAGGATGGAGGGGGCTAGAGACCCAGTACTTC CSVEGWRGLETQYF
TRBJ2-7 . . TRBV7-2 TGTGCCAGCAGCTTAGGTCCGGGCTACGAGCAGTACTTC CASSLGPGYEQYF
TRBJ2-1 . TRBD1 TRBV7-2 TGTGCCAGCAGCTCGACAGGGGTCAGGGGTGAGCAGTTCTTC CASSSTGVRGEQFF
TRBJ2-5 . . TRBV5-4 TGTGCCAGCAGCTTGGTGCGACAGCAAGAGACCCAGTACTTC CASSLVRQQETQYF
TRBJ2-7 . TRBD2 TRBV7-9 TGTGCCAGCAGCAGCGGACTAGCGGGGGCGAATCCCTACGAGCAGTACTTC CASSSGLAGANPYEQYF
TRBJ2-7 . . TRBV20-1 TGCAGTGCTCAAAGCGGCTACGAGCAGTACTTC CSAQSGYEQYF
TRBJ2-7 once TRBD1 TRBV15 TGTGCCACCAGCGCCTACGAGAGGACAGGGACCCACGAGCAGTACTTC CATSAYERTGTHEQYF
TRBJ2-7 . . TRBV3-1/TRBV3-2 TGTGCCAGCAGCCAAGAGTGGAGGGGCGAGCAGTACTTC CASSQEWRGEQYF
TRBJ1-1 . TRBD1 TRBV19 TGTGCCAGTAGTACCTGGACAGGGAGTAGCACTGAAGCTTTCTTT CASSTWTGSSTEAFF
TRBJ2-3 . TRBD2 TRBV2 TGTGCCAGCAGGATGGCTAGCGGGGGTCCAGATACGCAGTATTTT CASRMASGGPDTQYF
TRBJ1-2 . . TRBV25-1 TGTGCCAGCAGTGGGACAGACGGCTACTATGGCTACACCTTC CASSGTDGYYGYTF
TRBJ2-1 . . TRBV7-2 TGTGCCAGCAGCCAGGGACAAGGTGACTACAATGAGCAGTTCTTC CASSQGQGDYNEQFF
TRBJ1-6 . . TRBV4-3 TGCGCCAGCAGCCAAGAGGGGCAGGCTAATAATTCACCCCTCCACTTT CASSQEGQANNSPLHF
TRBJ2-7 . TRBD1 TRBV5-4 TGTGCCAGCAGCTTGGAGGGGGCGCGCGAGCAGTACTTC CASSLEGAREQYF
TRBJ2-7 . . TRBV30 TGTGCCGCGGGTCTTTTCTCCTACGAGCAGTACTTC CAAGLFSYEQYF
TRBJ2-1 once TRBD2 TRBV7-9 TGTGCCAGCAGCTTAGTGGGGACTAGCGCATACAATGAGCAGTTCTTC CASSLVGTSAYNEQFF
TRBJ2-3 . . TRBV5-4 TGTGCCAGCAGGCCTGACTCCCGATCGGATACGCAGTATTTT CASRPDSRSDTQYF
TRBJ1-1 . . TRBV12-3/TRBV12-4 TGTGCCAGCAGTTTGTCAGGGGCTGCTTCCGCTTTCTTT CASSLSGAASAFF
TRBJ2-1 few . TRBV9 TGTGCCAGCAGCTACCAAGGGCAGGGACTCTACAATGAGCAGTTCTTC CASSYQGQGLYNEQFF
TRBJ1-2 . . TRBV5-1 TGCGCCAGCAGCATCAGCGTAAGCTATGGCTACACCTTC CASSISVSYGYTF
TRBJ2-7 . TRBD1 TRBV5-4 TGTGCCAGCAGGAACCGGGACAGGGGCCTATCCTACGAGCAGTACTTC CASRNRDRGLSYEQYF
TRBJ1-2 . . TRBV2 TGTGCCAGCAGTGCGGGGACTAACTATGGCTACACCTTC CASSAGTNYGYTF
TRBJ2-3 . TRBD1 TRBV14 TGTGCCAGCAGCCAACTAGGGACAGGGGAGAATACGCAGTATTTT CASSQLGTGENTQYF
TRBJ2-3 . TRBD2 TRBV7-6 TGTGCCAGCAGCCAGGCGGGGGTTCTTCGGGCAGATACGCAGTATTTT CASSQAGVLRADTQYF
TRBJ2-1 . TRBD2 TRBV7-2 TGTGCCAGCAGCTTAGACGGGGCTAGCGGGACAAGTGAGCAGTTCTTC CASSLDGASGTSEQFF
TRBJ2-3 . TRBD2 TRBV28 TGTGCCAGCAGTTTCTTTAGCGGGGATAGCACAGATACGCAGTATTTT CASSFFSGDSTDTQYF
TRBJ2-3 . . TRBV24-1 TGTGCCACCAGTGAAAGACCTTACGGGAGTACGGCCGGAGATACGCAGTATTTT CATSERPYGSTAGDTQYF
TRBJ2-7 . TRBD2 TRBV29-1 TGCAGCGTTGAGCGGGAGGCCTCCTACGAGCAGTACTTC CSVEREASYEQYF
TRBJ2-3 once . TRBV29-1 TGCAGCGGTGGGTCCGGGTGGGGCGGAGATACGCAGTATTTT CSGGSGWGGDTQYF
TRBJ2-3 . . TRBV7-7 TGTGCTAGCAGCTTATCAGGAGGGAGCACAGATACGCAGTATTTT CASSLSGGSTDTQYF
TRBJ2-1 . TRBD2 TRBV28 TGTGCCAGCAGGTCAGCGACTAGCGGACAATGGGAGCAGTTCTTC CASRSATSGQWEQFF
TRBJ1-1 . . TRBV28 TGTGCCACCTTAACCGAACAGGGCGCCACTGAAGCTTTCTTT CATLTEQGATEAFF
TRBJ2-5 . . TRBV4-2 TGTGCCAGCAGCCTTAACTCAGGTAGCGGCACGCAAGAGACCCAGTACTTC CASSLNSGSGTQETQYF
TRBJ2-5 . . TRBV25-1 TGTGCCAGCAGTGAACTAGGGCTCAAGGGGGAGACCCAGTACTTC CASSELGLKGETQYF
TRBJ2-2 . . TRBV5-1 TGCGCCAGCAGCGACCAACAGGGCTATGTGGATACCGGGGAGCTGTTTTTT CASSDQQGYVDTGELFF
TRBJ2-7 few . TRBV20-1 TGCAGTGACAGGGACGAGCAGTACTTC CSDRDEQYF
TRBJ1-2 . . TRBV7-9 TGTGCCAGCAGCTATGGGAGGGAGCGTGGCTACACCTTC CASSYGRERGYTF
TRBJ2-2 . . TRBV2 TGTGCCAGCAAACGGGGGACTGACACCGGGGAGCTGTTTTTT CASKRGTDTGELFF
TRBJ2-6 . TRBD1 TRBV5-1 TGCGCCAGCAGCCTAAACAGGGGTAGCCCTGGGGCCAACGTCCTGACTTTC CASSLNRGSPGANVLTF
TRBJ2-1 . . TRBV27 TGTGCCAGCAGTTTATTAGCGGAACTCTCCTACAATGAGCAGTTCTTC CASSLLAELSYNEQFF
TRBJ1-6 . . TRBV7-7 TGTGCTAGCAGCTTAGTTTTCGCAGGGCACTATAATTCACCCCTCCACTTT CASSLVFAGHYNSPLHF
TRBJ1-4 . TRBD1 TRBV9 TGTGCCAGCAGCGCCAGGGGACAGGGTGGTACTAATGAAAAACTGTTTTTT CASSARGQGGTNEKLFF
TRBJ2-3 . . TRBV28 TGTGCCAGCACACTGAGTTCTACCACAGATACGCAGTATTTT CASTLSSTTDTQYF